Shown below are 12 T cell receptor beta chains from a single sample sequenced in a study of metastatic and nonmetastatic thyroid tumors. Every patient was untreated before thyroid surgery. TCRdb reprocessed the PCR reads via MiXCR. Of more than 10,000 clones in the sample, over 20% were seen once. The specimen was adjacent normal tissue. Receptors were obtained from a female donor with papillary thyroid cancer or a benign thyroid nodule (not recorded which). Some clones in this sample may be carry-over from other donors' samples.

The rearrangement links TRBV7-9 to TRBJ2-1; 7 bases match TRBD1. V shed 1 base and J 10 bases; nucleotides not matched to a gene: 1. The CDR3 sequence is 12 residues long. Germline-derived CDR1 and CDR2 are SEHNR and FQNEAQ (reference sequence). Written as DNA, the CDR3 is TGTGCCAGCAGCTTAGGGGACAGAGAGCAGTTCTTC. This gives the protein CASSLGDREQFF.

The table lists this clone with a few counts. The chain uses TRBV24-1 and TRBJ1-2; no clear D gene. Germline V lookup: CDR1 KGHDR, CDR2 SFDVKD. This CDR3 has 13 residues. V lost 6 bases and J 5 bases, leaving 12 bases between the germline ends. As DNA, the CDR3 is TGTGCCACCAGTCCGTGGCAGTCTTATGGCTACACCTTC. Residues: CATSPWQSYGYTF.

This rearrangement joins TRBV19 to TRBJ2-1; D call uncertain. CDR3 length: 13 residues. Looked up from germline, CDR1 is LNHDA and CDR2 is SQIVND (reference sequence). V shed 3 bases and J shed 0 bases, with 3 bases lying between them. CDR3 sequence (DNA): TGTGCCAGTAGTATCCCCTCCTACAATGAGCAGTTCTTC. It encodes CASSIPSYNEQFF.

About this clone itself: This may stem from a read error, because a much larger clone lies one nucleotide away. The V call is TRBV20-1, the J call TRBJ2-5; D is undetermined. Germline lookup yields CDR1 DFQATT and CDR2 SNEGSKA (reference sequence). This CDR3 is 10 amino acids long. The V gene lost 7 bases and the J gene lost 2 bases, with 5 bases spanning the gap. The CDR3 DNA reads TGCAGTGAGGAACAAGAGACCCAGTACTTC. This sequence encodes CSEEQETQYF.

Concerning this clone: At the DNA level, this CDR3 is encoded by other sequences in the same sample as well. This chain connects TRBV9 to TRBJ2-6; weak D call: TRBD1 (5 bases). Trimming left V 9 bases short and J 2 bases short, with 15 bases between. CDR3 length equals 15 residues. CDR1 and CDR2 from the germline V gene are SGDLS and YYNGEE. The CDR3 nucleotides are TGTGCCATTGTTACAGGTGGAACTGGGGCCAACGTCCTGACTTTC. This sequence encodes CAIVTGGTGANVLTF.

The chain couples TRBV11-2 to TRBJ1-1; D not certain. CDR1 is SGHAT and CDR2 is FQNNGV in the germline V gene. Trimming removed 2 bases from V and 1 base from J, with 17 bases in between. The CDR3 contains 17 residues. Here the CDR3 reads CASSLFPSMVENTEAFF. The DNA for the CDR3 is TGTGCCAGCAGCTTATTCCCCTCAATGGTCGAGAACACTGAAGCTTTCTTT.

This chain links TRBV11-2 with TRBJ2-1; D is unresolved. This CDR3 is built from 12 residues. Trimming left V 2 bases short and J 7 bases short, with 6 bases between. Germline CDR1 SGHAT, CDR2 FQNNGV. The CDR3 DNA is TGTGCCAGCAGCTTAATAGATAATGAGCAGTTCTTC. This translates into CASSLIDNEQFF.

This sequence joins TRBV20-1 and TRBJ1-3; D not certain. V was cut by 6 bases and J by 0 bases, with 12 bases left in between. Germline-derived CDR1 and CDR2 are DFQATT and SNEGSKA (reference sequence). The CDR3 is 14 amino acids. The CDR3 bases are TGCAGTGCCAGTCCCGTAAGCTCTGGAAACACCATATATTTT. Translated: CSASPVSSGNTIYF.

This clone has a count of ten or more. The rearrangement joins TRBV5-6 to TRBJ1-2; 7 bases agree with TRBD1. The CDR3 extends over 16 amino acids. Losses at the gene ends were 0 bases for V and 5 bases for J; bases not matched to a gene: 10. Germline V gene data show CDR1 as SGHDT and CDR2 as YYEEEE. The CDR3 bases are TGTGCCAGCAGCTTGGGAGCAACAGGGGAGGTATATGGCTACACCTTC. It codes for CASSLGATGEVYGYTF.

This clone was detected only a few times. The J gene is TRBJ2-1, the V gene TRBV3-1, with D uncertain. Trimming removed 6 bases from V and 9 bases from J, with 18 bases in between. This CDR3 is 14 amino acids long. Germline CDR1 is LGHDT and CDR2 is YNNKEL (reference sequence). The CDR3 is CASSPLVVSREQFF. In DNA, the CDR3 is TGTGCCAGCAGTCCACTGGTAGTTAGCCGTGAGCAGTTCTTC.

The chain recombines TRBV11-2 with TRBJ2-7; 8 bases align to TRBD2. Trimming at V came to 11 bases and at J to 4 bases, leaving 10 bases not matched to a gene. The CDR3 sequence is 13 residues long. Germline assignment: CDR1 SGHAT and CDR2 FQNNGV. The CDR3 nucleotides are TGTGCCGAGGGGCGGGGGGCCGGATACGAGCAGTACTTC. Translation: CAEGRGAGYEQYF.

The rearrangement joins TRBV30 to TRBJ1-2; D remains unclear. The CDR3 covers 11 residues. Between the trimmed V and J ends, which lost 7 bases and 4 bases, there was a span of 10 bases. Germline V gives CDR1 GTSNPN, CDR2 SVGIG (reference sequence). The CDR3 DNA reads TGTGCCTACTCGAGAGGCTATGGCTACACCTTC. This codes for CAYSRGYGYTF.